These 17 T cell receptor beta chains were all obtained from the same sample, sequenced in a study of early T cells in non-severe SARS-CoV-2 infection. TCRdb used MiXCR to reprocess the 5' RACE reads, holding one entry per CDR3 protein. The top ten hold approximately 1.1% of the sample, which has about 62,000 distinct CDR3 sequences, less than 10% seen once. The sample was whole blood. Receptors originate from an adult who was a healthcare worker with PCR-confirmed SARS-CoV-2 infection or an uninfected control (not recorded which).

This clonotype appeared a few times. The chain employs TRBV3-1 and TRBJ2-5; 11 bases are a match to TRBD2. This CDR3 comprises 16 residues. The V gene's germline CDR1 is LGHDT and CDR2 YNNKEL (reference sequence). J lost 3 bases, V lost 3 bases, and 6 bases had no gene match. The DNA for the CDR3 is TGTGCCAGCAGCCAGGCTAGCGGGGGGACTGAAGAGACCCAGTACTTC. It yields the protein CASSQASGGTEETQYF.

This clonotype was observed a handful of times. The CDR3 DNA reads TGTGCCAGCAGCCACCGGGACACCAACTATGGCTACACCTTC. Protein: CASSHRDTNYGYTF. The chain has TRBV7-9 and TRBJ1-2; maybe TRBD1 (6 bases). This CDR3 spans 14 amino acids. V lost 5 bases, J lost 2 bases, and 12 bases lay in between. CDR1 and CDR2 (germline): SEHNR, FQNEAQ (reference sequence). Supplemented by reference TRBV7-9 and TRBJ1-2, the full variable domain reads DTGVSQNPRHKITKRGQNVTFRCDPISEHNRLYWYRQTLGQGPEFLTYFQNEAQLEKSRLLSDRFSAERPKGSFSTLEIQRTEQGDSAMYLCASSHRDTNYGYTFGSGTRLTVV.

This clonotype was observed at least ten times. The CDR3 sequence is CASSLFFRDIDHLVPEKAKNIQYF. The DNA of the CDR3 is TGTGCCAGCAGCTTATTTTTCCGGGACATCGACCACCTAGTTCCTGAGAAGGCCAAAAACATTCAGTACTTC. The V gene is TRBV7-8, the J gene TRBJ2-4, with D maybe TRBD1 (6 bases). Trimming pared 2 bases from V and 1 base from J, leaving 36 bases between. The CDR3 length is 24 residues. CDR1 SGHVS and CDR2 FQNEAQ come from the germline V gene.

This clonotype has just a few counts. The gene calls are TRBV28 and TRBJ2-7; TRBD1 matches 8 bases. The V gene's germline CDR1 is MDHEN and CDR2 SYDVKM. After removal of 7 bases from V and 0 bases from J, the junction contained 5 bases not matched to a gene. This CDR3 comprises 14 residues. CDR3 sequence reads: CASTRTGSSYEQYV. Written as DNA, the CDR3 is TGTGCCAGCACCAGGACAGGGAGCTCCTACGAGCAGTACGTC.

There are many counts of this clonotype. V gene TRBV12-3 or TRBV12-4 combines with J gene TRBJ1-2; weak D call: TRBD1 (5 bases). V lost 1 base to trimming and J lost 3 bases, with 6 bases between them. This CDR3 is built from 13 residues. CDR3 sequence (DNA): TGTGCCAGCAGTTTAGGGGACTACTATGGCTACACCTTC. It specifies CASSLGDYYGYTF.

There are a few counts of this clonotype. V usage is TRBV24-1 and J usage is TRBJ1-4; the D is unclear. The V gene's germline CDR1 is KGHDR and CDR2 SFDVKD. V was clipped by 3 bases and J by 8 bases, with 6 bases between them. The CDR3 is 12 amino acids. The CDR3 loop reads CATSDTSEKLFF. The CDR3 DNA reads as TGTGCCACCAGTGATACGTCGGAAAAACTGTTTTTT.

The chain has TRBV9 and TRBJ2-5; D remains ambiguous. Trimming stripped 2 bases from V and 1 base from J, with 9 bases between. The CDR3 is 14 amino acids. CDR1 and CDR2 (germline): SGDLS, YYNGEE. The CDR3 nucleotides are TGTGCCAGCAGCGTGACGACTTTCCAAGAGACCCAGTACTTC. It translates to CASSVTTFQETQYF.

This clonotype occurred many times. V usage is TRBV19 and J usage is TRBJ2-1; 12 bases are a match to TRBD2. Germline-derived CDR1 and CDR2 are LNHDA and SQIVND (reference sequence). This CDR3 is 15 amino acids long. V trimming: 6 bases; J trimming: 8 bases; junction bases outside the gene matches: 8. CDR3 sequence reads: CASSLAGGRFHEQFF. The CDR3 region has the DNA TGTGCCAGTAGCCTAGCGGGGGGGCGATTTCATGAGCAGTTCTTC.

At least ten counts were recorded for this clonotype. The V gene is TRBV29-1, the J gene TRBJ2-3; TRBD2 matches at 8 bases. After removal of 0 bases from V and 5 bases from J, the junction contained 19 bases not matched to a gene. CDR1 is SQVTM, CDR2 ANQGSEA, per germline. This CDR3 comprises 19 residues. CDR3 DNA: TGCAGCGTTGAAGAATGGTCAACCCGCGGGGGGCGACCAGGAGATACGCAGTATTTT. Translated: CSVEEWSTRGGRPGDTQYF.

This clonotype was seen only a few times. The gene calls are TRBV20-1 and TRBJ1-5, with 7 bases that match TRBD1. V lost 1 base to trimming and J lost 2 bases; unmatched junction nucleotides: 5. Looked up from germline, CDR1 is DFQATT and CDR2 is SNEGSKA (reference sequence). The CDR3 runs to 15 residues. The CDR3: CSARVTGEGNQPQHF. CDR3 DNA sequence: TGCAGTGCTAGAGTCACAGGGGAAGGCAATCAGCCCCAGCATTTT.

The rearrangement uses TRBV9 and TRBJ1-1; D remains ambiguous. This CDR3 is 15 amino acids long. Per the germline V gene, CDR1 is SGDLS and CDR2 is YYNGEE. With 3 bases removed from V and 3 bases from J, the gap between germline ends came to 15 bases. The CDR3 protein is CASSADTLGDTEAFF. The CDR3 DNA reads as TGTGCCAGCAGCGCCGACACGCTCGGGGACACTGAAGCTTTCTTT.

In this sample, this clonotype turned up a few times. The rearrangement uses TRBV12-3 or TRBV12-4 and TRBJ1-5; D is undetermined. This CDR3 region has 14 residues. V shed 2 bases and J shed 5 bases, with 10 bases lying between them. As DNA, the CDR3 is TGTGCCAGCAGTTTAAGCGGGAGATATCAGCCCCAGCATTTT. Its translation: CASSLSGRYQPQHF.

CDR3 sequence (DNA): TGCAGCGTGTACCGGGACAGGATGAACACTGAAGCTTTCTTT. Protein sequence: CSVYRDRMNTEAFF. The chain is built from TRBV29-1 and TRBJ1-1; 8 nucleotides agree with TRBD1. V dropped 6 bases and J dropped 0; count of bases not matched to a gene: 6. This CDR3 comprises 14 residues. CDR1 and CDR2 (germline): SQVTM, ANQGSEA.

This clonotype has just a few counts. The genes are TRBV11-2 and TRBJ2-5; 9 nucleotides align to TRBD2. The CDR3 length is 15 residues. The V gene's germline CDR1 is SGHAT and CDR2 FQNNGV. The J segment lost 2 bases and the V segment lost 7 bases, leaving 8 bases of the junction unmatched. The CDR3 spells CASKTGTSRQETQYF. The CDR3 region has the DNA TGTGCCAGCAAGACCGGGACTAGCCGACAAGAGACCCAGTACTTC.

This clonotype is medium-sized (0.01 to 0.1%) within its sample. J is TRBJ2-3 and V is TRBV7-3, with D tentatively TRBD2 (7 bases). V was trimmed by 2 bases and J by 4 bases, leaving 16 bases between them. Germline CDR1 SGHTA, CDR2 FQGTGA. The CDR3 has 16 amino acids. This CDR3 is CASSLEGGLSADTQYF. For the CDR3, the DNA is TGTGCCAGCAGCTTAGAGGGGGGGCTTAGCGCAGATACGCAGTATTTT.

CDR3 region: CASSLLARSSYNEQFF. The CDR3 DNA is TGTGCCAGCAGCTTATTAGCCAGGAGCTCCTACAATGAGCAGTTCTTC. V gene TRBV11-2 combines with J gene TRBJ2-1; no clear D gene. This CDR3 is 16 amino acids long. Trimming pared 2 bases from V and 0 bases from J, leaving 11 bases between. Germline lookup yields CDR1 SGHAT and CDR2 FQNNGV.

This clonotype was counted ten times or more. This sequence joins TRBV7-6 and TRBJ2-3; TRBD2 agrees at 12 bases. Trimming removed 5 bases from V and 5 bases from J; junction bases left unmatched: 14. This CDR3 region has 18 residues. Germline CDR1 and CDR2: SGHVS and FNYEAQ. The chain's CDR3 is CASSPKTSGGPTRDTQYF. In nucleotides, the CDR3 is TGTGCCAGCAGCCCAAAGACTAGCGGGGGACCCACCCGAGATACGCAGTATTTT. Looking up the rest from reference TRBV7-6 and TRBJ2-3 gives the full variable domain: GAGVSQSPRYKVTKRGQDVALRCDPISGHVSLYWYRQALGQGPEFLTYFNYEAQQDKSGLPNDRFSAERPEGSISTLTIQRTEQRDSAMYRCASSPKTSGGPTRDTQYFGPGTRLTVL.